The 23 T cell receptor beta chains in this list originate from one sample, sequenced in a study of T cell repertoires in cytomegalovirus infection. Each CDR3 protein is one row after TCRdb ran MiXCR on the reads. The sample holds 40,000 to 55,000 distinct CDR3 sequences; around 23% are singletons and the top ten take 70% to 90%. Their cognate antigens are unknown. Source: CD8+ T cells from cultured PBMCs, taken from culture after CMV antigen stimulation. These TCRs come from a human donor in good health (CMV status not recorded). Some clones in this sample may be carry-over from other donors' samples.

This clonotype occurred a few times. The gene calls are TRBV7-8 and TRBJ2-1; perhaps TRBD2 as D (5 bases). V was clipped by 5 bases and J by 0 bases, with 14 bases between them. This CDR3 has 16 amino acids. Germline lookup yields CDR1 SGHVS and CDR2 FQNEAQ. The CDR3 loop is CASSPSGLSSYNEQFF. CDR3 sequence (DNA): TGTGCCAGCAGCCCAAGCGGTCTCAGCTCCTACAATGAGCAGTTCTTC.

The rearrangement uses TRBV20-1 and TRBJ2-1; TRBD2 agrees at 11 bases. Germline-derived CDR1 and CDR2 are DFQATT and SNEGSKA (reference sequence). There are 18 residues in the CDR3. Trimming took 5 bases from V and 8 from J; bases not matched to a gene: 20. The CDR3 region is CSAPRRSSGRRSNDEQFF. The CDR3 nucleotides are TGCAGTGCTCCCCGCCGGTCTAGCGGGAGGAGGAGTAACGATGAGCAGTTCTTC.

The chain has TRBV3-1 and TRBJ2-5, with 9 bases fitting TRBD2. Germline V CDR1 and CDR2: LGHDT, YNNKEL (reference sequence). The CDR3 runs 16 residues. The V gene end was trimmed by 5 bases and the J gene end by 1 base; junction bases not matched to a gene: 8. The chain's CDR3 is CASSAPGLAAQETQYF. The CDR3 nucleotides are TGTGCCAGCAGCGCGCCGGGACTAGCTGCCCAAGAGACCCAGTACTTC.

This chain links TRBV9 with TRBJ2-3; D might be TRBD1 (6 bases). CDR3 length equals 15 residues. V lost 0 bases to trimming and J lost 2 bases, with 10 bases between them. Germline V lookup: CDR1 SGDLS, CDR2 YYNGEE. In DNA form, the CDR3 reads TGTGCCAGCAGCGTAGGTGGGGGCAACACAGATACGCAGTATTTT. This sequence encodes CASSVGGGNTDTQYF.

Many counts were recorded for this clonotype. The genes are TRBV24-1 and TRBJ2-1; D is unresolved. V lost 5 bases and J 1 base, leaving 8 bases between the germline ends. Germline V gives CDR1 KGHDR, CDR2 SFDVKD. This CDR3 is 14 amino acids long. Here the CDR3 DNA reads TGTGCCACCAGTGCACAGAGATCCTACAATGAGCAGTTCTTC. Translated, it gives CATSAQRSYNEQFF.

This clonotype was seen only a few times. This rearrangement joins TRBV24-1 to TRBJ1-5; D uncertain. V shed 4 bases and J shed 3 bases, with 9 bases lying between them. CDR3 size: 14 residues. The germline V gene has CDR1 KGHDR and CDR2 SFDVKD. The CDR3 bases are TGTGCCACCAGTGAAAGCCGACTCAATCAGCCCCAGCATTTT. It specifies CATSESRLNQPQHF.

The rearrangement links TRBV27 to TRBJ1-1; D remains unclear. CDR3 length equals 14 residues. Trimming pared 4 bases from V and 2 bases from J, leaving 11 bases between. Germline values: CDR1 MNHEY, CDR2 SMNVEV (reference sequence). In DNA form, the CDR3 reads TGTGCCAGCAGTTGGAACAATTTCAACACTGAAGCTTTCTTT. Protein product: CASSWNNFNTEAFF.

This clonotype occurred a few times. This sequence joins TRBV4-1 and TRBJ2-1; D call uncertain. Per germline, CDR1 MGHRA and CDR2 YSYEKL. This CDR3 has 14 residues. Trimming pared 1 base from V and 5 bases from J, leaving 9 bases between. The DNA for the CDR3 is TGCGCCAGCAGCCAAGCCTACCAGAACAATGAGCAGTTCTTC. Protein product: CASSQAYQNNEQFF.

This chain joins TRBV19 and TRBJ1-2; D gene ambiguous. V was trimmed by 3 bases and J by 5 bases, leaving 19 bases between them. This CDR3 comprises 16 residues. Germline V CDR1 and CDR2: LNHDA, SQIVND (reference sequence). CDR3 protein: CASSIYIGGGLYGYTF. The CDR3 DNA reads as TGTGCCAGTAGTATTTACATAGGAGGAGGGCTTTATGGCTACACCTTC.

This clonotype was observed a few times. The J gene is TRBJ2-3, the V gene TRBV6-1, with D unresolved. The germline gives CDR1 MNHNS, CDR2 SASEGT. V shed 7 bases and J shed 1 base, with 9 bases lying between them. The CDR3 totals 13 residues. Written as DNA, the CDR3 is TGTGCCAGCAAATACACCCGCACAGATACGCAGTATTTT. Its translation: CASKYTRTDTQYF.

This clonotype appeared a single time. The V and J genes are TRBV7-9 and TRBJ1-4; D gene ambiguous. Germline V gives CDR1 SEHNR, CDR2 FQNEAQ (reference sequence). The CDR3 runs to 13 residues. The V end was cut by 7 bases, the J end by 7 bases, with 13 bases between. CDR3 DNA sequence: TGTGCCAGCACCCGTTCTTCTGGTGAAAAACTGTTTTTT. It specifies CASTRSSGEKLFF.

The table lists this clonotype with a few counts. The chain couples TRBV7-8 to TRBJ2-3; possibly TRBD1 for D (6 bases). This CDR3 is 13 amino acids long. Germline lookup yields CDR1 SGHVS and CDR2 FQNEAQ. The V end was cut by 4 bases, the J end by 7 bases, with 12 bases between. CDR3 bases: TGTGCCAGCAGCTCGGACAGCTTCAATACGCAGTATTTT. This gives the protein CASSSDSFNTQYF.

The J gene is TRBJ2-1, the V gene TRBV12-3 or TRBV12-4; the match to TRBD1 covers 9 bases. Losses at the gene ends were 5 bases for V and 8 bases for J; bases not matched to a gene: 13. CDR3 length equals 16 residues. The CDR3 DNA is TGTGCCAGCAGTACCCTGGAGGGACAGGGTGATGATGAGCAGTTCTTC. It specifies CASSTLEGQGDDEQFF.

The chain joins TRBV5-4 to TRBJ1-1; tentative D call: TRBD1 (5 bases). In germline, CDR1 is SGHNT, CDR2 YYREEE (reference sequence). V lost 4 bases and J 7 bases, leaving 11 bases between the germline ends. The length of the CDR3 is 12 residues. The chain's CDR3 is CASSPQGVEAFF. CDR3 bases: TGTGCCAGCAGCCCGCAGGGCGTTGAAGCTTTCTTT.

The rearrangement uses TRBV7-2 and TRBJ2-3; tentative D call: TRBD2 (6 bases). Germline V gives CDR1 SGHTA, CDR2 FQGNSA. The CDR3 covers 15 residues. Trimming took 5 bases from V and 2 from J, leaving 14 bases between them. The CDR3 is CASSATLATTDTQYF. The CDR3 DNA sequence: TGTGCCAGCAGCGCTACCCTAGCGACCACAGATACGCAGTATTTT.

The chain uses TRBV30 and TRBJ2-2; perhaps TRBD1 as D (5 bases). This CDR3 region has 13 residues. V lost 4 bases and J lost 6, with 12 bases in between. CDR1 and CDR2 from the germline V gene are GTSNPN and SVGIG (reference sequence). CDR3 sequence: CAWNIGDPGELFF. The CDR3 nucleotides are TGTGCCTGGAATATAGGGGATCCCGGGGAGCTGTTTTTT. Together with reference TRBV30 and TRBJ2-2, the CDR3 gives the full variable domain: SQTIHQWPATLVQPVGSPLSLECTVEGTSNPNLYWYRQAAGRGLQLLFYSVGIGQISSEVPQNLSASRPQDRQFILSSKKLLLSDSGFYLCAWNIGDPGELFFGEGSRLTVL.

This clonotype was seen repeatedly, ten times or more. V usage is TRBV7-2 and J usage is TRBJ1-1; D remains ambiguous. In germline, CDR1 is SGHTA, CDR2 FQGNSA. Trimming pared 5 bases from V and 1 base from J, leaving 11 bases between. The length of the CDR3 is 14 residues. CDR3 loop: CASSPLLGNTEAFF. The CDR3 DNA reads TGTGCCAGCAGCCCCCTACTGGGGAACACTGAAGCTTTCTTT.

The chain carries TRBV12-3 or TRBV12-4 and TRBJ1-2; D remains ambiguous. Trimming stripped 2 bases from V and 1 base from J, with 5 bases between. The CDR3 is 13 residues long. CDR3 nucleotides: TGTGCCAGCAGTTTAACTCTTAACTATGGCTACACCTTC. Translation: CASSLTLNYGYTF.

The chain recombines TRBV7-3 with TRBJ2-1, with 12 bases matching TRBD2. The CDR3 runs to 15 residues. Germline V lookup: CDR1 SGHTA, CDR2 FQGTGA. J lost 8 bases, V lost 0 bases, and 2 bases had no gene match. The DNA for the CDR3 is TGTGCCAGCAGCTTAACACTAGCGGGGGGTTATGAGCAGTTCTTC. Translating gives CASSLTLAGGYEQFF.

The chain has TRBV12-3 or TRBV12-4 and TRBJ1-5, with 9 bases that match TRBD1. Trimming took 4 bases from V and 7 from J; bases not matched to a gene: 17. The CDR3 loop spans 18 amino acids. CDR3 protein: CASSSLRPGTGFGQPQHF. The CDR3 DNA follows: TGTGCCAGCAGTTCACTACGACCCGGGACAGGGTTCGGGCAGCCCCAGCATTTT.

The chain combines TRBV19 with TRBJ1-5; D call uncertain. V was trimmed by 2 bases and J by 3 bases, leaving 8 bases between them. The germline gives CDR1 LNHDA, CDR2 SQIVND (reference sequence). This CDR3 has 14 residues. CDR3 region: CASSISEINQPQHF. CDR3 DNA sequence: TGTGCCAGTAGTATATCCGAAATCAATCAGCCCCAGCATTTT.

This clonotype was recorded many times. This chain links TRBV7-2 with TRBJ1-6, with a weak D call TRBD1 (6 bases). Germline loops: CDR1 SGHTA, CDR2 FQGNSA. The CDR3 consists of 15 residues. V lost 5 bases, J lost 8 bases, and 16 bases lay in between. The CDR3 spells CASSRDKGNHSPLHF. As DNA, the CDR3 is TGTGCCAGCAGCAGGGACAAGGGTAATCATTCACCCCTCCACTTT.

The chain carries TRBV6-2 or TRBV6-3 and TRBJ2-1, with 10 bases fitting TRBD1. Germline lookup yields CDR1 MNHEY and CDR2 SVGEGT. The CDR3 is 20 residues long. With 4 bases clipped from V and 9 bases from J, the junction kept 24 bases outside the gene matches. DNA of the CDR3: TGTGCCAGCAGTTCTCCGGGGACAGGGGCCCAGCGGGAGAGTCCTTTTGAGCAGTTCTTC. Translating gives CASSSPGTGAQRESPFEQFF.